This TCR beta chain was captured in a study of T-cell memory formation after mild COVID-19. The CDR3 spans 12 residues. Germline lookup yields CDR1 MNHEY and CDR2 SVGAGI. With V trimmed by 6 bases and J by 8 bases, 5 bases remained unmatched. This clonotype was counted between two and nine times. Its antigen remains unidentified. Whole-study results and caveats: The main location of contracting CD4+ clones was CM and EM, and that of contracting CD8+ clones was EMRA. A subset of responding clones appeared in pre-infection memory, suggesting cross-reactive memory joined. While clones contracting from day 15 to 85 were balanced between CD4 and CD8, later expanders leaned CD4+.

TCRdb itself ran the 5' RACE reads through MiXCR, one entry per CDR3 protein. The data hold roughly 300,000 distinct CDR3 sequences, with about an eighth observed a single time. The chain employs TRBV6-5 and TRBJ1-2; TRBD1 matches at 8 bases. The TCR comes from a man between 18 and 29 years old who had mild COVID-19 (a few samples of this study predate the infection). Cell type and time point are not known. The specimen sequenced was PBMCs or a T cell subset sorted from them (not recorded which). The CDR3 DNA sequence: TGTGCCAGCAGGGGGACAGGTAGCGGCTACACCTTC. Its protein is CASRGTGSGYTF.